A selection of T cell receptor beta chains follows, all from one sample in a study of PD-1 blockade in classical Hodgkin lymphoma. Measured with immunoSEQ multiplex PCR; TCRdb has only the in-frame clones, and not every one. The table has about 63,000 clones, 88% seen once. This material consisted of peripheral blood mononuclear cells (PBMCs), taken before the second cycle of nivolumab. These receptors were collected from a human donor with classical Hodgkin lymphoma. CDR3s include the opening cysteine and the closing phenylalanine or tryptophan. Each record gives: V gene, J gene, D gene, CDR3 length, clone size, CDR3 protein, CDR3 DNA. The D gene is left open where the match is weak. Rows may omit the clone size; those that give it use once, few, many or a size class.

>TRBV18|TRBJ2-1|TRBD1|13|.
CASSPGTDNEQFF
TGTGCCAGCTCACCCGGGACAGACAATGAGCAGTTCTTC
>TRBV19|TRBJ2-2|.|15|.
CASSIISSGTGELFF
TGTGCCAGTAGTATCATTAGTTCGGGCACCGGGGAGCTGTTTTTT
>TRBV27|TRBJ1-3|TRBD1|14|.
CASNDRVSGNTIYF
TGTGCCAGCAACGACAGGGTCTCTGGAAACACCATATATTTT
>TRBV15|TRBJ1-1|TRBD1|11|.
CATKGTAEAFF
TGTGCCACTAAAGGGACAGCTGAAGCTTTCTTT
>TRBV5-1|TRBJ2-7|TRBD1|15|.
CASSLLVGGAYEQYF
TGCGCCAGCAGCTTGCTGGTAGGGGGCGCCTACGAGCAGTACTTC
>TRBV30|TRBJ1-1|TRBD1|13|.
CARKGQENTEAFF
TGTGCCCGAAAGGGACAGGAGAACACTGAAGCTTTCTTT
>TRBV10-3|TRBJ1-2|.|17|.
CAISEVPGPLKEDGYTF
TGTGCCATCAGTGAGGTACCGGGACCCCTTAAGGAGGATGGCTACACCTTC
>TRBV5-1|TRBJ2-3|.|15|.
CASSSPDREGDTQYF
TGCGCCAGCAGCTCCCCAGACAGGGAGGGGGATACGCAGTATTTT
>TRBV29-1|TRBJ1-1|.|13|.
CSGELGMNTEAFF
TGCAGCGGCGAACTGGGGATGAACACTGAAGCTTTCTTT
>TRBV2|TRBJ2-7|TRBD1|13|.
CATTRDSSYEQYF
TGTGCCACCACCCGGGACAGTAGCTACGAGCAGTACTTC
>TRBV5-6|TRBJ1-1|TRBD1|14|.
CASSSTHRGTEAFF
TGTGCCAGCAGCTCAACCCACAGGGGCACTGAAGCTTTCTTT
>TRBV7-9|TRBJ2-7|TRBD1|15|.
CASSRTGTVSYEQYF
TGTGCCAGCAGCCGCACCGGGACAGTCTCCTACGAGCAGTACTTC
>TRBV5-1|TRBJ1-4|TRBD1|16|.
CASSLQPTGTNEKLFF
TGCGCCAGCAGCTTGCAACCGACAGGGACAAATGAAAAACTGTTTTTT
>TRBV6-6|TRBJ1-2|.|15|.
CARSGRDKVNYGYTF
TGTGCCCGCAGCGGACGGGACAAAGTCAACTATGGCTACACCTTC
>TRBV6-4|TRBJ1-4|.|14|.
CASIPSDSSEKLFF
TGTGCCAGCATCCCGTCGGACAGCTCAGAAAAACTGTTTTTT
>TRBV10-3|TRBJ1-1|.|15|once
CAISEAPGVGTEAFF
TGTGCCATCAGTGAGGCTCCAGGGGTCGGGACTGAAGCTTTCTTT
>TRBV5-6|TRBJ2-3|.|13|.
CASSTETRDTQYF
TGTGCCAGCAGCACTGAGACCCGAGATACGCAGTATTTT
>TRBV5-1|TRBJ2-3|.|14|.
CASSLVRVSDTQYF
TGCGCCAGCAGCTTGGTAAGGGTGTCAGATACGCAGTATTTT
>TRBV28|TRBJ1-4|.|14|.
CASSLLTQNEKLFF
TGTGCCAGCTCCCTCCTGACCCAAAATGAAAAACTGTTTTTT
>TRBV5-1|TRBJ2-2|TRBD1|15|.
CASSDGQGASGELFF
TGCGCCAGCTCGGACGGGCAGGGGGCATCCGGGGAGCTGTTTTTT
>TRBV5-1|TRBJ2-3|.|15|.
CASSLAGARTDTQYF
TGCGCCAGCAGCTTGGCGGGGGCCCGCACAGATACGCAGTATTTT
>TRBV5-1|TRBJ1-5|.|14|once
CASSLEATNQPQHF
TGCGCCAGCAGCTTGGAGGCCACCAATCAGCCCCAGCATTTT
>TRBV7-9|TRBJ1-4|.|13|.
CARLPGRDTELFF
TGTGCCAGATTACCTGGGCGGGACACTGAACTGTTTTTT
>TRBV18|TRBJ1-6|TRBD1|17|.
CASSPGQGDPYNSPLHF
TGTGCCAGCTCACCGGGACAGGGGGACCCCTATAATTCACCCCTCCACTTT
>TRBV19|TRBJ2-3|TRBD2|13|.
CATLAGDTDTQYF
TGTGCCACCCTAGCGGGGGACACAGATACGCAGTATTTT
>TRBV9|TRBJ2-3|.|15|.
CASSWGGGSTDTQYF
TGTGCCAGCAGCTGGGGAGGGGGATCCACAGATACGCAGTATTTT
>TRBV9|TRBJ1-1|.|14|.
CASSVVNSFSEAFF
TGTGCCAGCAGCGTAGTGAACAGCTTCTCTGAAGCTTTCTTT
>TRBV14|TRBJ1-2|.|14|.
CASSQVMAGDGYTF
TGTGCCAGCAGCCAAGTGATGGCAGGGGATGGCTACACCTTC
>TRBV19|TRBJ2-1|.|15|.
CASSIGTANYNEQFF
TGTGCCAGTAGTATAGGGACAGCCAACTACAATGAGCAGTTCTTC
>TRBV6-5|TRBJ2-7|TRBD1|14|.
CASSYWDRDGEQYF
TGTGCCAGCAGTTACTGGGACAGGGACGGGGAGCAGTACTTC
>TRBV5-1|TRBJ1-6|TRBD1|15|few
CASSTGGATESPLHF
TGCGCCAGCAGCACAGGGGGCGCGACTGAATCACCCCTCCACTTT
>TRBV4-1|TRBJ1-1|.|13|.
CASSQVRVWVPFF
TGCGCCAGCAGCCAAGTCAGGGTTTGGGTCCCTTTCTTT
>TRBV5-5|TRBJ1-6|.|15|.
CASSLERAGSSPLHF
TGTGCCAGCAGCTTGGAAAGGGCTGGATCGTCGCCCCTCCACTTT
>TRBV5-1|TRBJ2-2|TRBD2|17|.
CASSLETSPTNTGELFF
TGCGCCAGCAGCTTGGAGACTAGCCCTACGAACACCGGGGAGCTGTTTTTT
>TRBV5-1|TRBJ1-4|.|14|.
CASSHTGANEKLFF
TGCGCCAGCAGCCACACCGGAGCTAATGAAAAACTGTTTTTT
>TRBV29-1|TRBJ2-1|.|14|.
CSVEPRGEDNEQFF
TGCAGCGTTGAACCCAGGGGGGAGGACAATGAGCAGTTCTTC
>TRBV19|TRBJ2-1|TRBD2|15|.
CASSPGLADYNEQFF
TGTGCCAGTTCTCCGGGACTAGCGGATTACAATGAGCAGTTCTTC
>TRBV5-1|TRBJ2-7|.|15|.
CASSLDGTVAYEQYF
TGCGCCAGCAGCTTGGATGGGACCGTTGCCTACGAGCAGTACTTC